What follows are 4 T cell receptor beta chains derived from one specimen sequenced in a study of T cell clones after liver transplantation (dated by TCRdb to about 2019). The time point label here, explained by the study, means: pre-transplant. Library generation was performed with the immunoSEQ multiplex PCR assay. Not all clones reach the TCRdb copy of this immuneACCESS table, which keeps in-frame sequences only. Checked studies attribute under half of the gap to unresolved V genes and leave the rest unexplained. Recorded for this sample are tens of thousands of clones; about two thirds of them occurred a single time. The ten top clones hold 15% of the sample. The starting material was CD4+ T cells from blood, obtained before liver transplant. These receptors were obtained from a human donor who received a liver transplant.

The chain uses TRBV9 and TRBJ2-3; 10 nucleotides line up with TRBD2. Unmatched junction bases numbered 11, after V lost 5 bases and J lost 2 bases. Germline V gene sequence: CDR1 SGDLS, CDR2 YYNGEE. The CDR3 is 17 residues long. The CDR3 spells CASSADGLAAYTDTQYF. The DNA of the CDR3 is TGTGCCAGCAGTGCAGACGGACTAGCGGCCTACACAGATACGCAGTATTTT.

The chain has TRBV4-2 and TRBJ1-2, with D possibly matching TRBD1 (6 bases). V was shortened by 7 bases and J by 6 bases, with 15 bases between the two germline ends. CDR3 size: 13 residues. Germline CDR1 reads LGHNA; CDR2 reads YNFKEQ. The CDR3 sequence: CASKGQPQDGYTF. The DNA for the CDR3 is TGTGCCAGCAAAGGACAGCCCCAGGATGGCTACACCTTC.

The chain carries TRBV25-1 and TRBJ2-7, with D hard to call. The V gene's germline CDR1 is MGHDK and CDR2 SYGVNS. Trimming removed 4 bases from V and 2 bases from J, with 6 bases in between. The CDR3 runs to 12 residues. The CDR3, as DNA: TGTGCCAGCAGTGTCCTTACCTACGAGCAGTACTTC. It is translated as CASSVLTYEQYF.

The CDR3 DNA follows: TGTGCCATCAGTGACTTTGGACACAACAATGAGCAGTTCTTC. This sequence encodes CAISDFGHNNEQFF. The genes are TRBV10-3 and TRBJ2-1, with D perhaps TRBD1 (5 bases). Germline lookup yields CDR1 ENHRY and CDR2 SYGVKD. The V and J ends lost 3 bases and 5 bases respectively, with 11 bases between them. This CDR3 is 14 amino acids long.